This passage covers 18 T cell receptor beta chains from one sample sequenced in a study of T cells in Graves' hyperthyroidism and ophthalmopathy. What was amplified from RNA transcripts were TCR beta CDR3 regions. A first-round RT-PCR of the TCR CDR3 used the HTBI primer set. From the multiplex PCR reads, TCRdb called clonotypes with MiXCR, one entry per CDR3 protein. The sample records some 740,000 distinct CDR3 sequences, around 15% being singletons. Material: blood. The receptors stem from a woman aged 18-29 years with Graves' hyperthyroidism.

The CDR3 region has the DNA TGTGCCAGCAGTTTGCGGGACACCTACAATGAGCAGTTCTTC. This encodes CASSLRDTYNEQFF. The chain combines TRBV12-3 or TRBV12-4 with TRBJ2-1; perhaps D is TRBD1 or TRBD2 (6 bases each). V gave up 3 bases and J gave up 2 bases, with 8 bases separating them. This CDR3 region has 14 residues.

J is TRBJ1-6 and V is TRBV12-3 or TRBV12-4, with unresolved D. The CDR3 contains 13 residues. Trimming left V 5 bases short and J 9 bases short, with 11 bases between. The CDR3 bases are TGTGCCAGCAGTCCGACCGGTCCTTCACCCCTCCACTTT. This codes for CASSPTGPSPLHF.

In this sample, this clonotype turned up a few times. Since no conserved phenylalanine or tryptophan closes the CDR3, a read error is the likely cause. The chain links TRBV18 to TRBJ2-3, with D hard to call. The germline gives CDR1 KGHSH, CDR2 LQKENI. Trimming took 3 bases from V and 2 from J, leaving 3 bases between them. This CDR3 is built from 12 residues. The CDR3: CASSPYTDTQYL. The CDR3 DNA reads TGTGCCAGCTCACCTTACACAGATACGCAGTATCTT.

This clonotype has only a few counts. Possible read error: a much larger clone is one base away. Lacking the conserved final phenylalanine or tryptophan, this CDR3 likely reflects a read error. This chain links TRBV3-1 with TRBJ1-2; 10 bases are shared with TRBD1. The CDR3 has 14 amino acids. The trim removed 4 bases at V and 7 bases at J, leaving 6 bases unmatched. Germline values: CDR1 LGHDT, CDR2 YNNKEL (reference sequence). CDR3: CASSPGTGDVGYTL. DNA for the CDR3: TGTGCCAGCAGCCCCGGGACAGGGGACGTTGGCTACACCCTC.

This clonotype was detected many times. J is TRBJ2-1 and V is TRBV30; the D is unclear. V was trimmed by 8 bases and J by 0 bases, leaving 14 bases between them. Germline values: CDR1 GTSNPN, CDR2 SVGIG (reference sequence). This CDR3 region has 14 residues. The CDR3 bases are TGTGCCGAATCCAACCTTAGCTCCTACAATGAGCAGTTCTTC. Translated, it gives CAESNLSSYNEQFF.

There are a few counts of this clonotype. The genes are TRBV25-1 and TRBJ2-1; no definite D call. This CDR3 region has 14 residues. The V end lost 11 bases, the J end lost 6 bases, and 20 bases lay between the germline ends. Germline lookup yields CDR1 MGHDK and CDR2 SYGVNS. The CDR3 DNA reads TGTGCCTCCTCGAGGCGCGGTTCAGGCAATGAGCAGTTCTTC. Its translation: CASSRRGSGNEQFF.

This clonotype was seen only a few times. The chain carries TRBV9 and TRBJ2-1, with a tentative D call TRBD2 (5 bases). The ends were cut back, 0 bases at V and 5 bases at J, with 6 bases in the middle. The germline V gene encodes CDR1 SGDLS and CDR2 YYNGEE. This CDR3 is 13 amino acids long. The CDR3 reads CASSVVGDNEQFF. CDR3 DNA: TGTGCCAGCAGCGTAGTCGGGGACAATGAGCAGTTCTTC.

V and J are TRBV20-1 and TRBJ2-7, with D possibly called TRBD1 or TRBD2 (5 bases each). Germline values: CDR1 DFQATT, CDR2 SNEGSKA (reference sequence). V was pared by 6 bases and J by 0 bases, with 15 bases between. The CDR3 sequence is 14 residues long. The CDR3 DNA reads TGCAGTGCCTGGAGAGGGGTCAGCTCCTACGAGCAGTACTTC. Its protein product is CSAWRGVSSYEQYF.

In this sample, this clonotype turned up many times. V gene TRBV7-9 combines with J gene TRBJ2-7; 8 bases are shared with TRBD2. CDR3 length: 17 amino acids. The germline CDR1 and CDR2 sequences are SEHNR and FQNEAQ (reference sequence). The trim removed 5 bases at V and 2 bases at J, leaving 14 bases unmatched. This CDR3 is CASSRPPGRGLTYEQYF. The DNA of the CDR3 is TGTGCCAGCAGCCGACCCCCCGGGAGGGGCCTTACCTACGAGCAGTACTTC.

This chain joins TRBV5-4 and TRBJ2-1, with 11 positions matching TRBD2. J gave up 9 bases and V 10 bases, and 18 bases lay outside the gene matches. This CDR3 contains 16 residues. CDR1 is SGHNT and CDR2 is YYREEE in the germline V gene (reference sequence). The chain's CDR3 is CAAAGSRTSGYSEQFF. The CDR3 DNA reads TGTGCCGCGGCGGGTAGTAGGACTAGCGGGTATAGTGAGCAGTTCTTC.

This clonotype was seen more than once but under ten times. The rearrangement uses TRBV7-2 and TRBJ1-1; D is undetermined. The CDR3 loop spans 13 amino acids. V lost 8 bases to trimming and J lost 0 bases, with 10 bases between them. Germline assignment: CDR1 SGHTA and CDR2 FQGNSA. Here the CDR3 DNA reads TGTGCCAGCCAGGTCGGGGTGAACACTGAAGCTTTCTTT. It codes for CASQVGVNTEAFF.

This clonotype was found a few times. The genes are TRBV10-3 and TRBJ2-2; possible D gene TRBD1, 9 bases. V dropped 10 bases and J dropped 1 base, with 16 bases sitting between them. Germline CDR1 ENHRY, CDR2 SYGVKD. The CDR3 is made up of 15 amino acids. The DNA of the CDR3 is TGTGCCACACGGGGGGGACAGGGGAACACCGGGGAGCTGTTTTTT. Translation gives CATRGGQGNTGELFF.

The V call is TRBV20-1, the J call TRBJ1-6, with a possible D match to TRBD1 (5 bases). The CDR3 consists of 20 residues. Trimming took off 0 bases at V and 0 bases at J, with 21 bases between the two ends. From germline, CDR1 is DFQATT and CDR2 SNEGSKA (reference sequence). The CDR3 DNA is TGCAGTGCTAGAGATTGGAGCAGGGACGCTCTTAGCTCCTATAATTCACCCCTCCACTTT. Protein: CSARDWSRDALSSYNSPLHF.

The table lists this clonotype with many counts. J is TRBJ1-1 and V is TRBV2; 7 bases line up with TRBD1. V shed 7 bases, J shed 4 bases, and the junction held 6 bases outside the gene matches. The CDR3 spans 13 residues. In germline, CDR1 is SNHLY, CDR2 FYNNEI. The CDR3 coding sequence is TGTGCCAGCAACTTCCGACAGGGCACTGAAGCTTTCTTT. It is translated as CASNFRQGTEAFF.

CDR3 nucleotide sequence: TGCAGTGCTAGTACGGACCGAAGGAATCAGCCCCAGCATTTT. This sequence encodes CSASTDRRNQPQHF. The chain recombines TRBV20-1 with TRBJ1-5; D remains ambiguous. This CDR3 has 14 amino acids. V shed 3 bases and J shed 4 bases, with 13 bases lying between them. Germline V gene sequence: CDR1 DFQATT, CDR2 SNEGSKA (reference sequence).

The J gene is TRBJ2-1, the V gene TRBV4-1, with D possibly being TRBD2 (5 bases). CDR1 MGHRA and CDR2 YSYEKL come from the germline V gene. The CDR3 spans 17 residues. V lost 0 bases to trimming and J lost 2 bases, with 14 bases between them. The CDR3 is CASSQENQGLAYNEQFF. In nucleotides, the CDR3 is TGCGCCAGCAGCCAAGAAAATCAAGGACTCGCCTACAATGAGCAGTTCTTC.

This clonotype was seen more than once but under ten times. This chain joins TRBV5-6 and TRBJ2-5; D is undetermined. Trimming took off 0 bases at V and 5 bases at J, with 11 bases between the two ends. Germline V gene data show CDR1 as SGHDT and CDR2 as YYEEEE. The CDR3 spans 14 residues. Written as DNA, the CDR3 is TGTGCCAGCAGCTTGGTCGGACCTACGGAGACCCAGTACTTC. It translates to CASSLVGPTETQYF.

This clonotype was counted at least ten times. The chain uses TRBV7-9 and TRBJ2-5; D uncertain. The CDR3 is 16 residues long. Germline assignment: CDR1 SEHNR and CDR2 FQNEAQ (reference sequence). V was shortened by 1 base and J by 2 bases, with 14 bases between the two germline ends. CDR3 loop: CASSLGSVSPQETQYF. The CDR3 nucleotides read TGTGCCAGCAGCTTAGGATCAGTCTCCCCTCAAGAGACCCAGTACTTC.